This T cell receptor beta chain came from a study of blood T cell repertoires in COVID-19. The CDR3 runs to 14 residues. V lost 3 bases and J lost 4; bases outside the gene matches: 5. Germline values: CDR1 MRHNA, CDR2 SNTAGT. Per the original methods: Estimation of nucleated cell counts was performed using reference gene primer amplification. Using immunoSEQ multiplex PCR, the repertoire was profiled, and TCRdb retains in-frame clones only, with some absent. That table is the source of V, J and clone size, and D and trimming were worked out from the DNA. The sample lists 250,000 to 350,000 clones; more than 65% were seen once.

Source material: peripheral blood. This receptor was identified in a person between 65 and 80 years old with COVID-19, enrolled during active disease. V gene TRBV6-4 combines with J gene TRBJ1-1; 7 bases match TRBD1. The CDR3 loop is CASSERGLITEAFF. CDR3 in DNA: TGTGCCAGCAGTGAGAGGGGGCTAATCACTGAAGCTTTCTTT.